This T cell receptor (beta chain) was sequenced in a study of blood T cells in healthy people across ages. As concerns this clonotype: This clone may be a read error of a much larger clone one base away.

Germline V gene sequence: CDR1 SEHNR, CDR2 FQNEAQ (reference sequence). This CDR3 contains 17 residues. Primers used in a second PCR of about 6 to 12 cycles were a sample-barcoded 5' primer and a J-beta primer mix. No fewer than 2.5 million CDR3-containing paired-end reads came from each sample. TCRdb re-called the 5' RACE reads through MiXCR, storing one row per CDR3 protein. The sample has 600,000 to 800,000 distinct CDR3 sequences, roughly half seen once. Total RNA extracted from each sample amounted to at least 5 micrograms. The sample was blood. The chain has TRBV7-9 and TRBJ2-1; a weak D match, TRBD2 (5 bases). The tail of the sequence fits TRBJ2-7 better, so the J call may be wrong. The origin of this receptor is a woman over 75 in good health. The CDR3 sequence is CASSTTEASSSYNEQYF. The CDR3, as DNA: TGTGCCAGCAGCACAACAGAGGCTTCTAGCTCCTACAATGAGCAGTACTTC.